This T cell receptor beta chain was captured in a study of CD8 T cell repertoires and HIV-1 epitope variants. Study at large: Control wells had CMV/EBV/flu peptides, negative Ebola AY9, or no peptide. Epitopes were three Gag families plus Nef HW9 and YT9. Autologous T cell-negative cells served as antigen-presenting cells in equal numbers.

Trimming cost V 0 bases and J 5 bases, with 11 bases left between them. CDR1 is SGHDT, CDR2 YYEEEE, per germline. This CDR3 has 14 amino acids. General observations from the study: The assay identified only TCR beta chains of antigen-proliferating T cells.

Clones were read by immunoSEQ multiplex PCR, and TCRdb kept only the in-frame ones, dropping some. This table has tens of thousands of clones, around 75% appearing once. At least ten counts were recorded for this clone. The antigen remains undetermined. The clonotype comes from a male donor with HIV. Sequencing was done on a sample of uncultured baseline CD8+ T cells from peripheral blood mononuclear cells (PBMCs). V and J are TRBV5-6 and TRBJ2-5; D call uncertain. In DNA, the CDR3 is TGTGCCAGCAGCTTGGTTTTGTCCTCGGAGACCCAGTACTTC. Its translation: CASSLVLSSETQYF.